Detailed here is one TCR beta chain. Its antigen is as yet unknown. The data were taken from a study of T cell responses to AZD1222 COVID-19 vaccine. The study, taken as a whole, reports: At baseline, just 6 or 7 AZD1222 recipients tested seropositive. Only after the peak T cell response were repertoires sampled. Females outnumbered males among donors, who were mostly white British; clonal diversity was possibly underestimated. Spike-specific TCR breadth and depth grew following two AZD1222 doses.

Measured with immunoSEQ multiplex PCR; TCRdb has only the in-frame clones, and not every one. The sample includes over 120,000 clones. Germline CDR1 LNHNV, CDR2 YYDKDF (reference sequence). The CDR3 contains 14 residues. Between the trimmed V and J ends, which lost 5 bases and 8 bases, there was a span of 18 bases. The TCR comes from an adult in good health. Material: peripheral blood. The chain is built from TRBV15 and TRBJ1-2; D not certain. The CDR3 sequence is CATSPSRSAGGYTF. The CDR3, as DNA: TGTGCCACCAGCCCATCGAGGTCGGCGGGAGGCTACACCTTC.